Following are 28 T cell receptor beta chains from one sample sequenced in a study of ipilimumab plus nivolumab after autologous stem cell transplantation. Generated by immunoSEQ multiplex PCR, the TCRdb table keeps only in-frame clones and is missing some. The sample lists about 22,000 clones; over 65% were seen once. The sequenced sample was PBMCs, obtained in a trial of ipilimumab plus nivolumab as post-transplant consolidation. Receptor source: a male donor with diffuse large B-cell lymphoma.

In this sample, this clone turned up once. The same CDR3 can be traced to other DNA sequences in this sample. The J gene is TRBJ2-5, the V gene TRBV9, with D hard to call. This CDR3 contains 11 residues. The germline gives CDR1 SGDLS, CDR2 YYNGEE. Trimming left V 5 bases short and J 4 bases short, with 6 bases between. This chain's CDR3 is CASSRGETQYF. The CDR3 coding sequence is TGTGCCAGCAGTAGAGGAGAGACCCAGTACTTC.

This clone was observed once. This chain links TRBV30 with TRBJ1-5; the match to TRBD1 covers 8 bases. J lost 9 bases, V lost 1 base, and 5 bases had no gene match. The CDR3 totals 13 residues. Germline CDR1 and CDR2: GTSNPN and SVGIG (reference sequence). CDR3: CAWSGQGFPPQHF. CDR3 DNA sequence: TGTGCCTGGAGTGGACAGGGGTTTCCGCCCCAGCATTTT.

This chain uses TRBV5-5 with TRBJ2-5; 7 nucleotides agree with TRBD2. CDR3 size: 16 residues. Germline V CDR1 and CDR2: SGHKS, YYEKEE (reference sequence). Unmatched junction bases numbered 9, after V lost 2 bases and J lost 2 bases. This CDR3 reads CASSFRVAGLQETQYF. Written as DNA, the CDR3 is TGTGCCAGCAGCTTCCGTGTAGCGGGTCTACAAGAGACCCAGTACTTC. Full variable domain (outside the CDR3, taken from reference TRBV5-5 and TRBJ2-5): DAGVTQSPTHLIKTRGQQVTLRCSPISGHKSVSWYQQVLGQGPQFIFQYYEKEERGRGNFPDRFSARQFPNYSSELNVNALLLGDSALYLCASSFRVAGLQETQYFGPGTRLLVL.

This clone was picked up one time. The chain uses TRBV7-7 and TRBJ2-2; possible D gene TRBD2, 7 bases. Per germline, CDR1 SSHAT and CDR2 FNYEAQ (reference sequence). The CDR3 is 14 amino acids. The CDR3 sequence: CAIGGPLRTGELFF. DNA of the CDR3: TGTGCTATCGGGGGGCCATTGAGAACCGGGGAGCTGTTTTTT.

This clone has just a few counts. The genes are TRBV2 and TRBJ2-7; 10 bases agree with TRBD1. Unmatched junction bases numbered 13, after V lost 11 bases and J lost 9 bases. Germline CDR1 is SNHLY and CDR2 is FYNNEI. This CDR3 region has 13 residues. The CDR3 reads CAGAGTGAYGQYF. In DNA form, the CDR3 reads TGTGCCGGGGCTGGGACAGGGGCGTATGGGCAGTACTTC.

The rearrangement links TRBV5-1 to TRBJ2-5; the D is unclear. Per the germline V gene, CDR1 is SGHRS and CDR2 is YFSETQ. This CDR3 is 14 amino acids long. Trimming removed 0 bases from V and 2 bases from J, with 8 bases in between. In DNA, the CDR3 is TGCGCCAGCAGCTTGGTGTCAGCGCAAGAGACCCAGTACTTC. Its translation is CASSLVSAQETQYF.

This chain connects TRBV10-3 to TRBJ1-5; no clear D. The CDR3 length is 14 residues. V lost 7 bases, J lost 4 bases, and 14 bases lay in between. The germline CDR1 and CDR2 sequences are ENHRY and SYGVKD. The CDR3 is CAITNEPGNQPQHF. DNA for the CDR3: TGTGCCATCACCAATGAGCCCGGGAATCAGCCCCAGCATTTT.

The V gene is TRBV28, the J gene TRBJ1-2; unclear D gene. CDR1 and CDR2 (germline): MDHEN, SYDVKM. The germline V and J ends were trimmed by 4 bases and 5 bases, with 11 bases remaining between them. CDR3 length equals 13 residues. CDR3 protein: CASSSSVGYGYTF. The CDR3 DNA is TGTGCCAGCAGTTCCTCGGTCGGGTATGGCTACACCTTC.

The V gene is TRBV18, the J gene TRBJ1-4; tentatively, D is TRBD1 (6 bases). The CDR3 sequence is 14 residues long. The V end was cut by 4 bases, the J end by 5 bases, with 11 bases between. Per germline, CDR1 KGHSH and CDR2 LQKENI. The CDR3 DNA follows: TGTGCCAGCTCACGGGACAAGATAAATGAAAAACTGTTTTTT. It yields the protein CASSRDKINEKLFF.

This CDR3 reads CASSPIPGQETQYF. CDR3 DNA sequence: TGTGCCAGCAGCCCAATTCCGGGGCAAGAGACCCAGTACTTC. The V call is TRBV9, the J call TRBJ2-5, with a tentative D call TRBD2 (5 bases). CDR3 length equals 14 residues. V was trimmed by 4 bases and J by 2 bases, leaving 12 bases between them. Per germline, CDR1 SGDLS and CDR2 YYNGEE.

The gene calls are TRBV30 and TRBJ2-3, with D maybe TRBD1 (6 bases). CDR3 size: 16 residues. The germline V gene encodes CDR1 GTSNPN and CDR2 SVGIG (reference sequence). The ends were cut back, 4 bases at V and 5 bases at J, with 22 bases in the middle. CDR3 in amino acids: CAWTWGLGGQGDTQYF. The CDR3 nucleotides are TGTGCCTGGACCTGGGGGTTAGGGGGTCAGGGAGATACGCAGTATTTT.

The chain joins TRBV10-3 to TRBJ2-5; 11 bases fit TRBD2. This CDR3 region has 18 residues. Germline V gives CDR1 ENHRY, CDR2 SYGVKD. V shed 3 bases and J 2 bases; nucleotides not matched to a gene: 11. The CDR3 reads CAISETSGGRIPQETQYF. DNA of the CDR3: TGTGCCATCAGTGAAACTAGCGGGGGACGGATTCCTCAAGAGACCCAGTACTTC.

The J gene is TRBJ1-2, the V gene TRBV10-2, with D perhaps TRBD1 (6 bases). In germline, CDR1 is WSHSY, CDR2 SAAADI. Trimming stripped 0 bases from V and 3 bases from J, with 11 bases between. The CDR3 is 15 amino acids. The CDR3 sequence: CASSESRRGDYGYTF. CDR3 in DNA: TGCGCCAGCAGTGAGTCGAGAAGGGGGGACTATGGCTACACCTTC.

The chain employs TRBV7-3 and TRBJ2-1, with 10 bases that match TRBD2. CDR1 is SGHTA, CDR2 FQGTGA, per germline. V lost 5 bases to trimming and J lost 7 bases; unmatched junction nucleotides: 8. The CDR3 extends over 15 amino acids. The CDR3 DNA reads as TGTGCCAGCAGCCTGAGCGGGGGGGCCGGAAATGAGCAGTTCTTC. This codes for CASSLSGGAGNEQFF.

The chain carries TRBV5-4 and TRBJ2-1; 16 bases agree with TRBD2. The CDR3 sequence is 17 residues long. Per the germline V gene, CDR1 is SGHNT and CDR2 is YYREEE (reference sequence). Trimming cost V 4 bases and J 2 bases; bases outside gene matches: 3. CDR3 protein: CASSQGLAGGTYNEQFF. The CDR3 DNA sequence: TGTGCCAGCAGCCAGGGACTAGCGGGGGGGACCTACAATGAGCAGTTCTTC.

By sample share, this clone is medium-sized (0.01 to 0.1%). The chain has TRBV2 and TRBJ1-6; no reliable D call. The CDR3 is made up of 13 amino acids. In germline, CDR1 is SNHLY, CDR2 FYNNEI. Trimming took off 8 bases at V and 2 bases at J, with 7 bases between the two ends. The CDR3 sequence is CASGQAYNSPLHF. CDR3 bases: TGTGCCAGCGGGCAAGCCTATAATTCACCCCTCCACTTT.

This sequence joins TRBV21-1 and TRBJ2-6. TRBV21-1 is a recognized pseudogene. The CDR3 extends over 14 amino acids. The CDR3 sequence is CASSWFSGANVLTF. The CDR3, as DNA: TGTGCCAGCAGCTGGTTCTCTGGGGCCAACGTCCTGACTTTC.

This chain links TRBV7-2 with TRBJ2-3; 7 nucleotides match TRBD2. The CDR3 loop spans 14 amino acids. Trimming at V came to 3 bases and at J to 2 bases, leaving 2 bases not matched to a gene. Germline V CDR1 and CDR2: SGHTA, FQGNSA. CDR3 in DNA: TGTGCCAGCAGCTTGACTAGCTCCACAGATACGCAGTATTTT. It translates to CASSLTSSTDTQYF.

Remarks on this clone: The junction differs from germline at one of its ends, possibly a read error. CDR3 in DNA: TGTGCCATCCGGGACTCCACCACCCGGGAGCTGTTTTTT. This encodes CAIRDSTTRELFF. This chain links TRBV10-3 with TRBJ2-2, with D tentatively TRBD2 (6 bases). This CDR3 has 13 amino acids. Germline assignment: CDR1 ENHRY and CDR2 SYGVKD.

V is TRBV29-1 and J is TRBJ1-2; D not certain. Trimming removed 0 bases from V and 6 bases from J, with 8 bases in between. The V gene's germline CDR1 is SQVTM and CDR2 ANQGSEA. CDR3 length equals 12 residues. As DNA, the CDR3 is TGCAGCGTTGAAGAGGGAGGTCATGGCTACACCTTC. Translation: CSVEEGGHGYTF.

This chain connects TRBV5-1 to TRBJ1-1; maybe TRBD1 (6 bases). V was clipped by 4 bases and J by 0 bases, with 10 bases between them. Germline CDR1 and CDR2: SGHRS and YFSETQ. The CDR3 runs 14 residues. In DNA form, the CDR3 reads TGCGCCAGCAGCCAACAGGGTATGAACACTGAAGCTTTCTTT. It specifies CASSQQGMNTEAFF.

This chain's CDR3 is CASSLMSGGGEDTQYF. CDR3 nucleotide sequence: TGCGCCAGCAGCTTGATGAGCGGGGGAGGTGAAGATACGCAGTATTTT. V usage is TRBV5-1 and J usage is TRBJ2-3, with 8 bases lining up with TRBD2. Unmatched junction bases numbered 9, after V lost 1 base and J lost 5 bases. In germline, CDR1 is SGHRS, CDR2 YFSETQ. CDR3 length equals 16 residues.

DNA of the CDR3: TGTGCCAGCAGCTCCGCAGGGTCAACTAATGAAAAACTGTTTTTT. This translates into CASSSAGSTNEKLFF. The rearrangement uses TRBV11-3 and TRBJ1-4, with D perhaps TRBD1 (5 bases). The CDR3 has 15 residues. With 4 bases removed from V and 0 bases from J, the gap between germline ends came to 9 bases. Germline values: CDR1 SGHNT, CDR2 YENEEA.

The V gene is TRBV7-8, the J gene TRBJ2-1, with 12 bases that match TRBD2. The germline V gene encodes CDR1 SGHVS and CDR2 FQNEAQ. The length of the CDR3 is 18 residues. V lost 5 bases and J lost 4; bases outside the gene matches: 12. This CDR3 reads CASSARWTGTSGYNEQFF. As DNA, the CDR3 is TGTGCCAGCAGCGCCCGGTGGACCGGGACTAGCGGGTACAATGAGCAGTTCTTC.

The V call is TRBV7-3, the J call TRBJ2-2, with D perhaps given as TRBD1 or TRBD2 (6 bases each). The CDR3 covers 12 residues. Per germline, CDR1 SGHTA and CDR2 FQGTGA. Trimming took 8 bases from V and 4 from J, leaving 8 bases between them. CDR3 sequence reads: CASGGGTGELFF. DNA of the CDR3: TGTGCCAGCGGAGGGGGCACCGGGGAGCTGTTTTTT.

This clone was observed a handful of times. This chain joins TRBV29-1 and TRBJ2-1, with 8 positions matching TRBD1. V lost 7 bases, J lost 7 bases, and 15 bases stayed unmatched. The CDR3 is 15 amino acids. The V gene's germline CDR1 is SQVTM and CDR2 ANQGSEA. The chain's CDR3 is CSETRPDRVSNEQFF. The CDR3 DNA reads TGCAGCGAAACCCGGCCGGACAGGGTTTCAAATGAGCAGTTCTTC.

The chain has TRBV7-2 and TRBJ2-5; maybe TRBD1 (6 bases). The V end lost 1 base, the J end lost 3 bases, and 9 bases lay between the germline ends. The CDR3 has 14 residues. Germline assignment: CDR1 SGHTA and CDR2 FQGNSA. The CDR3 spells CASSLVGGEETQYF. The CDR3 DNA sequence: TGTGCCAGCAGCTTAGTAGGGGGAGAAGAGACCCAGTACTTC.

This clone showed up just a few times. The rearrangement joins TRBV7-2 to TRBJ2-1; 7 bases align to TRBD1. The CDR3 sequence is 15 residues long. CDR1 is SGHTA and CDR2 is FQGNSA in the germline V gene. V was pared by 5 bases and J by 8 bases, with 12 bases of the junction left unmatched. In nucleotides, the CDR3 is TGTGCCAGCAGCGAGCCGGGACAGCTAACGGATGAGCAGTTCTTC. It specifies CASSEPGQLTDEQFF. The whole variable domain, filled in from reference TRBV7-2 and TRBJ2-1, reads GAGVSQSPSNKVTEKGKDVELRCDPISGHTALYWYRQSLGQGLEFLIYFQGNSAPDKSGLPSDRFSAERTGGSVSTLTIQRTQQEDSAVYLCASSEPGQLTDEQFFGPGTRLTVL.